What follows are 22 T cell receptor beta chains derived from one specimen sequenced in a study of liver allograft versus peripheral blood T cells. Whole-study context: Comparisons were made between T cell receptor repertoires found in transplanted livers and those circulating in recipients' peripheral blood.

TCRdb re-analysed the reads in MiXCR, keeping a single row per CDR3 protein. The sample yields roughly 15,000 distinct CDR3 sequences, 20% to 25% seen once. The receptor source for this set is a human patient who had a liver transplant. Part of the T cell pool may stem from the graft donor.

This clonotype was picked up many times. This rearrangement joins TRBV10-3 to TRBJ2-2; TRBD2 is a possible D gene (7 bases). V gave up 1 base and J gave up 1 base, with 13 bases separating them. The CDR3 length is 17 residues. Germline CDR1 reads ENHRY; CDR2 reads SYGVKD. In DNA form, the CDR3 reads TGTGCCATCAGTGAGTGGGGGGGGGCGAAGAACACCGGGGAGCTGTTTTTT. Translated: CAISEWGGAKNTGELFF.

This clonotype was counted a few times. This sequence joins TRBV13 and TRBJ1-1; the D is unclear. CDR1 is PRHDT and CDR2 is FYEKMQ in the germline V gene (reference sequence). The germline V and J ends were trimmed by 3 bases and 7 bases, with 6 bases remaining between them. This CDR3 contains 11 residues. The CDR3 region is CASSFDGEAFF. The CDR3 DNA reads as TGTGCCAGCAGCTTCGACGGTGAAGCTTTCTTT.

The chain carries TRBV6-5 and TRBJ1-1; D is ambiguous. Germline V gene lookup returns CDR1 MNHEY and CDR2 SVGAGI. V lost 5 bases and J lost 4, with 5 bases in between. This CDR3 is 11 amino acids long. CDR3 amino acids: CASSTPTEAFF. The CDR3 DNA is TGTGCCAGCAGTACCCCCACTGAAGCTTTCTTT.

In its sample, this clonotype ranks as medium-sized (0.01 to 0.1%). CDR3 sequence reads: CASSITGGYVGYTF. CDR3 nucleotide sequence: TGTGCCAGTAGTATCACCGGGGGATACGTTGGCTACACCTTC. This chain connects TRBV19 to TRBJ1-2, with D maybe TRBD1 (5 bases). The germline V gene has CDR1 LNHDA and CDR2 SQIVND (reference sequence). V lost 3 bases, J lost 7 bases, and 15 bases lay in between. CDR3 length: 14 amino acids.

This clonotype counts as medium-sized. V gene TRBV19 combines with J gene TRBJ1-2, with 7 bases matching TRBD1. In germline, CDR1 is LNHDA, CDR2 SQIVND (reference sequence). The CDR3 sequence is 14 residues long. Trimming cost V 4 bases and J 2 bases; bases outside gene matches: 4. CDR3 region: CASSRGDSNYGYTF. The CDR3 DNA reads as TGTGCCAGTAGTAGGGGGGACAGCAACTATGGCTACACCTTC. Full variable domain (missing parts from reference TRBV19 and TRBJ1-2): DGGITQSPKYLFRKEGQNVTLSCEQNLNHDAMYWYRQDPGQGLRLIYYSQIVNDFQKGDIAEGYSVSREKKESFPLTVTSAQKNPTAFYLCASSRGDSNYGYTFGSGTRLTVV.

This clonotype is termed medium-sized. The V call is TRBV6-2 or TRBV6-3, the J call TRBJ1-3, with D uncertain. The CDR3 totals 12 residues. Germline CDR1 and CDR2: MNHEY and SVGEGT. V gave up 10 bases and J gave up 0 bases, with 7 bases separating them. For the CDR3, the DNA is TGTGCCACCCACGACTCTGGAAACACCATATATTTT. Protein sequence: CATHDSGNTIYF.

This clonotype has at least ten counts. CDR3 coding DNA: TGTGCCAGTAGTATTGGGGGGGGTGTCGGTGAAAAACTGTTTTTT. It codes for CASSIGGGVGEKLFF. The chain carries TRBV19 and TRBJ1-4, with D possibly matching TRBD1 (5 bases). The CDR3 contains 15 residues. Germline values: CDR1 LNHDA, CDR2 SQIVND (reference sequence). Trimming took 3 bases from V and 7 from J, leaving 15 bases between them.

This clonotype was observed many times. The V call is TRBV19, the J call TRBJ1-2; unclear D gene. The CDR3 spans 14 residues. The V gene lost 3 bases and the J gene lost 0 bases, with 8 bases spanning the gap. Germline V gene sequence: CDR1 LNHDA, CDR2 SQIVND (reference sequence). The CDR3: CASSMGGANYGYTF. The CDR3 nucleotides are TGTGCCAGTAGTATGGGAGGAGCTAACTATGGCTACACCTTC.

For this clonotype: This may be a read error, as it is one base from a much larger clone. J is TRBJ1-2 and V is TRBV30, with 8 bases fitting TRBD1. This CDR3 has 15 amino acids. J gave up 4 bases and V 4 bases, and 11 bases lay outside the gene matches. From germline, CDR1 is GTSNPN and CDR2 SVGIG (reference sequence). CDR3 bases: TGTGCCTGGAAAGGGACTGGACAGGGTGGCTATGGCTACACCTTC. It encodes CAWKGTGQGGYGYTF.

This clonotype was detected a few times. This chain connects TRBV6-5 to TRBJ1-1; possible D gene TRBD1, 5 bases. With 2 bases removed from V and 0 bases from J, the gap between germline ends came to 10 bases. Germline V gene lookup returns CDR1 MNHEY and CDR2 SVGAGI. CDR3 length equals 15 residues. CDR3 in DNA: TGTGCCAGCAGTTACGGCGGGGGGATGAACACTGAAGCTTTCTTT. Its protein product is CASSYGGGMNTEAFF.

The V gene is TRBV20-1, the J gene TRBJ2-6; TRBD1 matches at 10 bases. V lost 4 bases and J lost 0; bases outside the gene matches: 3. Germline CDR1 DFQATT, CDR2 SNEGSKA (reference sequence). The CDR3 runs 16 residues. This CDR3 is CSATGQGDSGANVLTF. The CDR3 DNA follows: TGCAGTGCTACCGGACAGGGGGACTCTGGGGCCAACGTCCTGACTTTC.

The chain is built from TRBV6-5 and TRBJ1-1; 7 bases line up with TRBD1. With 2 bases clipped from V and 1 base from J, the junction kept 10 bases outside the gene matches. The CDR3 is 17 amino acids. Germline CDR1 MNHEY, CDR2 SVGAGI. Here the CDR3 DNA reads TGTGCCAGCAGTTACCGCACAGGGGCAGAGGGGAACACTGAAGCTTTCTTT. Translation: CASSYRTGAEGNTEAFF.

Sample share makes this clonotype medium-sized. The DNA of the CDR3 is TGTGCCAGCAGCTTACAGGCCAATTCACCCCTCCACTTT. This sequence encodes CASSLQANSPLHF. V is TRBV5-6 and J is TRBJ1-6; D possibly corresponds to TRBD1 (5 bases). Trimming cost V 2 bases and J 7 bases, with 7 bases left between them. The CDR3 consists of 13 residues. Germline V gene lookup returns CDR1 SGHDT and CDR2 YYEEEE.

This chain connects TRBV20-1 to TRBJ1-6; D gene uncertain. The germline V gene has CDR1 DFQATT and CDR2 SNEGSKA (reference sequence). Trimming removed 6 bases at V and 9 bases at J, with 15 bases between. This CDR3 spans 13 amino acids. The CDR3 DNA reads as TGCAGTGCCTCCGACGGGCGGGGTTCACCCCTCCACTTT. This encodes CSASDGRGSPLHF.

In this sample, this clonotype turned up many times. The CDR3: CASSPEGPSSYNSPLHF. The CDR3 DNA sequence: TGTGCCAGCAGCCCGGAGGGGCCAAGCTCCTATAATTCACCCCTCCACTTT. The chain employs TRBV5-4 and TRBJ1-6; D perhaps matches TRBD1 (5 bases). Germline CDR1 reads SGHNT; CDR2 reads YYREEE (reference sequence). V lost 4 bases and J 0 bases, leaving 14 bases between the germline ends. This CDR3 is 17 amino acids long.

By sample share, this clonotype is medium-sized. The junction does not match germline at one end; this may be a read error. The chain couples TRBV19 to TRBJ1-1; D remains unclear. The CDR3 length is 13 residues. Germline loops: CDR1 LNHDA, CDR2 SQIVND (reference sequence). The CDR3 DNA reads as TGTGCCAGTACCCACACCGGGAACCCTGAAGCTTTCTTT. This gives the protein CASTHTGNPEAFF.

By share, this clonotype counts as medium-sized. The V gene is TRBV19, the J gene TRBJ1-6; 7 nucleotides align to TRBD1. The CDR3 consists of 13 residues. Germline CDR1 and CDR2: LNHDA and SQIVND (reference sequence). V lost 6 bases, J lost 9 bases, and 5 bases stayed unmatched. The CDR3 DNA follows: TGTGCCAGTAGGGCAGGGGGTAGTTCACCCCTCCACTTT. This gives the protein CASRAGGSSPLHF.

The chain employs TRBV20-1 and TRBJ2-1, with TRBD2 matching 12 bases. CDR1 DFQATT and CDR2 SNEGSKA come from the germline V gene (reference sequence). This CDR3 contains 14 residues. Trimming took 5 bases from V and 5 from J; bases not matched to a gene: 4. The DNA of the CDR3 is TGCAGTGCTGAACTAGCGGGGGGCAACAATGAGCAGTTCTTC. It is translated as CSAELAGGNNEQFF.

V is TRBV10-3 and J is TRBJ1-3; D ambiguous. The length of the CDR3 is 15 residues. From germline, CDR1 is ENHRY and CDR2 SYGVKD. Trimming took off 5 bases at V and 0 bases at J, with 11 bases between the two ends. The DNA of the CDR3 is TGTGCCATCAGTTTTGCTATTAACTCTGGAAACACCATATATTTT. Encoded protein: CAISFAINSGNTIYF.

This clonotype appeared a few times. The chain joins TRBV29-1 to TRBJ2-7; maybe TRBD1 (7 bases). The CDR3 contains 13 residues. V gave up 4 bases and J gave up 4 bases, with 14 bases separating them. Germline V gives CDR1 SQVTM, CDR2 ANQGSEA. The CDR3 loop reads CSVGRGVDYEQYF. CDR3 in DNA: TGCAGCGTTGGCAGGGGGGTTGATTACGAGCAGTACTTC.

This rearrangement joins TRBV15 to TRBJ1-1, with D uncertain. The CDR3 loop spans 14 amino acids. The germline V and J ends were trimmed by 3 bases and 2 bases, with 10 bases remaining between them. Germline V gene data show CDR1 as LNHNV and CDR2 as YYDKDF (reference sequence). The DNA of the CDR3 is TGTGCCACCAGCAGGGACCCCAGAAACACTGAAGCTTTCTTT. This sequence encodes CATSRDPRNTEAFF.

Comment on this clonotype: It may be a read error: a sequence one base away is much more abundant. The chain has TRBV7-2 and TRBJ1-6; 8 bases match TRBD1. CDR3 size: 15 residues. CDR1 is SGHTA and CDR2 is FQGNSA in the germline V gene. With V trimmed by 4 bases and J by 10 bases, 9 bases remained unmatched. The CDR3 DNA sequence: TGTGCCAGCAGCTACCAGGGGGCAGGGGAATCACCCCTCCACTTT. Residues: CASSYQGAGESPLHF.